This TCR beta chain was profiled in a study of T cell changes during pregnancy in multiple sclerosis (dated by TCRdb to between 2018 and 2021). The study in broad terms: In women with multiple sclerosis, the researchers looked at how the T cell repertoire shifted as pregnancy progressed.

Preparation of the library involved the immunoSEQ multiplex PCR assay. TCRdb retrieved this table from immuneACCESS and kept in-frame rearrangements only. Not all clones are present; in checked studies, unresolved V genes account for under half, and no reason is known for the remainder. The sample records 45,000 to 65,000 clones, around 90% of which are singletons. The ten most abundant clones make up 0.27% of the sample. The cysteine opens and the phenylalanine closes a CDR3 of 15 amino acids. Here the CDR3 DNA is all that survives: 45 bases in frame from base 1. Clipping removes 2 bases from V and 4 bases from J, with 5 as the unmatched junction base count. Per the germline V gene, MGHRA is the CDR1 and YSYEKL is the CDR2. This clone was seen a single time. Its target antigen remains unknown. The record has no base qualities; no much larger clone is one base away.

The receptor was derived from a female donor with multiple sclerosis, enrolled in a pregnancy study. The chain joins TRBV4-1 to TRBJ1-3; TRBD1 matches 7 bases in the middle. This sample comprised CD4+ T cells from peripheral blood mononuclear cells, obtained in the second trimester of pregnancy. The CDR3 loop reads CASSQTGTAGNTIYF. The nucleotide sequence reads TGCGCCAGCAGCCAAACCGGGACAGCAGGAAACACCATATATTTT.